Presented here are 8 T cell receptor beta chains from one specimen sequenced in a study of T cell repertoires in cytomegalovirus infection. TCRdb re-derived calls from the reads in MiXCR, one entry per CDR3 protein. The sample includes 400,000 or so distinct CDR3 sequences, approximately 31% of them seen just once. Sequencing was done on a sample of PBMCs. These receptors came from a human donor in good health (CMV status not recorded). Some clones in this sample may be carry-over from other donors' samples.

This chain links TRBV6-1 with TRBJ2-5; the D gene is possibly TRBD2 (5 bases). Germline CDR1 and CDR2: MNHNS and SASEGT. The CDR3 loop spans 13 amino acids. V gave up 6 bases and J gave up 5 bases, with 13 bases separating them. Here the CDR3 DNA reads TGTGCCAGCAGCCCAGCGGTCCGGGAGACCCAGTACTTC. This sequence encodes CASSPAVRETQYF.

This chain joins TRBV7-3 and TRBJ2-3; D may be TRBD2 (6 bases). CDR1 is SGHTA and CDR2 is FQGTGA in the germline V gene. Deletions cut 4 bases from V and 1 base from J, with 15 bases between. The CDR3 length is 16 residues. CDR3 sequence: CASSSGLLPGTDTQYF. For the CDR3, the DNA is TGTGCCAGCAGCTCGGGACTCCTACCAGGCACAGATACGCAGTATTTT.

This clonotype was counted ten times or more. The chain links TRBV11-2 to TRBJ1-1; 7 bases are a match to TRBD1. This CDR3 region has 16 residues. After removal of 5 bases from V and 0 bases from J, the junction contained 9 bases not matched to a gene. The germline V gene has CDR1 SGHAT and CDR2 FQNNGV. Here the CDR3 DNA reads TGTGCCAGCAGCCGACTACCGGGACAGCTGAACACTGAAGCTTTCTTT. It translates to CASSRLPGQLNTEAFF.

The chain employs TRBV7-9 and TRBJ2-5; D may be TRBD2 (7 bases). Germline lookup yields CDR1 SEHNR and CDR2 FQNEAQ (reference sequence). The CDR3 runs 15 residues. Trimming removed 1 base from V and 2 bases from J, with 11 bases in between. The CDR3 sequence: CASSLGGGYQETQYF. The CDR3 DNA reads TGTGCCAGCAGCTTAGGGGGGGGCTATCAAGAGACCCAGTACTTC.

The chain employs TRBV6-5 and TRBJ1-2; D is perhaps TRBD1 (5 bases). The ends were cut back, 3 bases at V and 6 bases at J, with 14 bases in the middle. The CDR3 length is 14 residues. From germline, CDR1 is MNHEY and CDR2 SVGAGI. The DNA of the CDR3 is TGTGCCAGCAGTTATAGGGGTTATGGGAATGGCTACACCTTC. Amino acid sequence: CASSYRGYGNGYTF.

Ten or more counts support this clonotype. The rearrangement uses TRBV7-2 and TRBJ1-3; D remains unclear. From germline, CDR1 is SGHTA and CDR2 FQGNSA. Trimming pared 0 bases from V and 2 bases from J, leaving 11 bases between. This CDR3 region has 16 residues. The CDR3 DNA is TGTGCCAGCAGCTTAGCGCAGGTTAGCGCTGGAAACACCATATATTTT. The encoded protein is CASSLAQVSAGNTIYF.

The chain combines TRBV19 with TRBJ1-2; possibly TRBD1 for D (5 bases). Germline lookup yields CDR1 LNHDA and CDR2 SQIVND (reference sequence). The CDR3 extends over 15 amino acids. Trimming stripped 4 bases from V and 3 bases from J, with 15 bases between. The CDR3 is CASSTGTAAYYGYTF. The CDR3 DNA is TGTGCCAGTAGTACCGGGACCGCAGCTTACTATGGCTACACCTTC.

As concerns this clonotype: Germline is not matched at one junction end, which may reflect a read error. The chain combines TRBV7-2 with TRBJ1-1, with D tentatively TRBD1 (5 bases). The CDR3 runs 14 residues. Germline CDR1 SGHTA, CDR2 FQGNSA. CDR3 in DNA: TGTGCCTGCAGGTTAGGGGTACAAGGGGCTGAAGCTTTCTTT. Encoded protein: CACRLGVQGAEAFF.